The present T cell receptor (beta chain) was sequenced within a study of T cell repertoires in cytomegalovirus infection. Broader study findings: The study identified carriers of CMV plus the relevant HLA from cumulative public TCR beta family frequency.

V was cut by 6 bases and J by 2 bases, with 7 bases left in between. The germline CDR1 and CDR2 sequences are SNHLY and FYNNEI. There are 13 residues in the CDR3. MiXCR, applied by TCRdb to the reads, yields one record per CDR3 protein. The table has about 260,000 distinct CDR3 sequences, roughly an eighth seen once. This clonotype was seen repeatedly, ten times or more. Its antigen is undetermined. Sequencing input: PBMCs. This TCR was recovered from a human donor in good health (CMV status not recorded). Some clones in this sample may be carry-over from other donors' samples. The chain uses TRBV2 and TRBJ2-2; TRBD2 might be the D (5 bases). Here the CDR3 DNA reads TGTGCCAGCAGCGGACTTAACACCGGGGAGCTGTTTTTT. It yields the protein CASSGLNTGELFF.